The entry below describes one T cell receptor beta chain. Its antigen is unidentified. This record belongs to a study of T cell responses to AZD1222 COVID-19 vaccine. Study observations and caveats: Sampling that yielded the repertoires occurred only after the peak T cell response. Nearly half of unique spike-specific TCRs reportedly avoided B.1.351 and B.1.1.7 mutated regions.

Clones were read by immunoSEQ multiplex PCR, and TCRdb kept only the in-frame ones, dropping some. Of around 150,000 clones detected, about 92% appear once; the ten largest clones hold 1% to 1.5%. This CDR3 has 15 residues. The germline V gene has CDR1 LGHNA and CDR2 YNFKEQ. V shed 4 bases and J 1 base; nucleotides not matched to a gene: 3. The TCR comes from an adult who received the AZD1222 COVID-19 vaccine. The chain combines TRBV4-2 with TRBJ2-2, with TRBD1 matching 7 bases. The specimen was peripheral blood, collected 28 days after the second AZD1222 dose. The CDR3 loop reads CASSLYRGNTGELFF. CDR3 in DNA: TGTGCCAGCAGCCTCTACAGGGGGAACACCGGGGAGCTGTTTTTT.